The 2 T cell receptor beta chains below come from one sample, sequenced in a study of beta chain features in type 1 diabetes. Notes on the study in general: Researchers report that Type 1 diabetes patients had moderately but significantly shorter TCRB CDR3s across all four CD4+ subsets.

No cognate antigen is known for these TCRs. All of the isolated RNA was reverse transcribed, so expressed TCRB transcripts were sequenced. The assay was immunoSEQ multiplex PCR, and TCRdb's table has in-frame clones only and misses some. The repertoire includes 250,000 to 350,000 clones, 14% of them detected once, and less than 0.02% sits in the top ten. Material for sequencing was naive CD4+ T cells from blood. All receptors derive from a man aged 30 to 45 with type 1 diabetes.

CDR3 sequence: CASKVEGGYEQYF. As DNA, the CDR3 is TGCGCCAGCAAAGTTGAAGGCGGATACGAGCAGTACTTC. The V gene is TRBV5-1, the J gene TRBJ2-7; D is ambiguous. CDR1 SGHRS and CDR2 YFSETQ come from the germline V gene. This CDR3 region has 13 residues. V was clipped by 6 bases and J by 4 bases, with 14 bases between them.

This clone was detected only a few times. This rearrangement joins TRBV9 to TRBJ2-2; 10 bases fit TRBD2. The CDR3 has 17 amino acids. In germline, CDR1 is SGDLS, CDR2 YYNGEE. The trim removed 3 bases at V and 6 bases at J, leaving 11 bases unmatched. The CDR3 region is CASSAPRLAGVSGELFF. DNA for the CDR3: TGTGCCAGCAGCGCACCCAGGCTAGCGGGAGTTTCCGGGGAGCTGTTTTTT.